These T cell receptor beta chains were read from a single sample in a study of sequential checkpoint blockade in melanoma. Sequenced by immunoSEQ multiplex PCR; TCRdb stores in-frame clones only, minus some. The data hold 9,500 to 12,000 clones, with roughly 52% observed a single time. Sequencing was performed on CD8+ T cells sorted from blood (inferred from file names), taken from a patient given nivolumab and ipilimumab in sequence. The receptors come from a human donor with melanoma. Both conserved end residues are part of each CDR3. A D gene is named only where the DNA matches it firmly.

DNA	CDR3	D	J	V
TGTGCCAGCAGCTTAGCGAGAACAGGGGGGGAGACCCAGTACTTC	CASSLARTGGETQYF	TRBD1	TRBJ2-5	TRBV7-6
TGTGCCAGCAGCTTATACTGGCGGGAGGAGATCGTTTACACAGATACGCAGTATTTT	CASSLYWREEIVYTDTQYF	TRBD2	TRBJ2-3	TRBV7-9